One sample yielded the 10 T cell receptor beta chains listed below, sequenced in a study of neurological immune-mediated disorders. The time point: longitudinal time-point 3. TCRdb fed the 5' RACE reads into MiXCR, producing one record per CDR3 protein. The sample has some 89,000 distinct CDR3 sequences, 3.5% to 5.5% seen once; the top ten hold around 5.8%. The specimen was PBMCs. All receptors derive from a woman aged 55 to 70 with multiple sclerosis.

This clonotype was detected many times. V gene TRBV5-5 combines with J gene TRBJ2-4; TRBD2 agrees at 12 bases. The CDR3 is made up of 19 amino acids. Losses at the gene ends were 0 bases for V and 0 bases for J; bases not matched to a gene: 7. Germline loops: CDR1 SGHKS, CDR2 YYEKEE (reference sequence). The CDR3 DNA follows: TGTGCCAGCAGCTTGGGTCTAGCGGGGGGGCCGGTAGCCAAAAACATTCAGTACTTC. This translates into CASSLGLAGGPVAKNIQYF. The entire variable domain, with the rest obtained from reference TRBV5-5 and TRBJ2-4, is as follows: DAGVTQSPTHLIKTRGQQVTLRCSPISGHKSVSWYQQVLGQGPQFIFQYYEKEERGRGNFPDRFSARQFPNYSSELNVNALLLGDSALYLCASSLGLAGGPVAKNIQYFGAGTRLSVL.

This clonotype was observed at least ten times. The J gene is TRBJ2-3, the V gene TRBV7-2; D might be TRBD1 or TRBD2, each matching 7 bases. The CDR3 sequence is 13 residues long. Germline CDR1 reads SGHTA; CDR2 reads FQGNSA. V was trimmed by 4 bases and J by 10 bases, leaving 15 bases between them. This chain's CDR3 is CASSSETGRAQYF. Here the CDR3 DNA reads TGTGCCAGCAGCTCAGAGACAGGGAGGGCGCAGTATTTT.

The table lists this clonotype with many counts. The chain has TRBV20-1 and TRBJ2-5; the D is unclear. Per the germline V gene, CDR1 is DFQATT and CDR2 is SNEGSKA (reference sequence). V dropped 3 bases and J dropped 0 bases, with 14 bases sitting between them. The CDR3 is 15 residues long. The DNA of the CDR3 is TGCAGTGCTAGGGGGTTCGTGTCAGACCAAGAGACCCAGTACTTC. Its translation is CSARGFVSDQETQYF.

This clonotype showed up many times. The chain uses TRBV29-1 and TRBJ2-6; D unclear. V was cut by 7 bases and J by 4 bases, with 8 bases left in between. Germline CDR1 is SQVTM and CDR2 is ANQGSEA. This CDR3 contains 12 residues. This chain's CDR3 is CSAEAGANVLTF. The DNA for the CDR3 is TGCAGCGCCGAGGCCGGGGCCAACGTCCTGACTTTC. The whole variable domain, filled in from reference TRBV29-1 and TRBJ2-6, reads SAVISQKPSRDICQRGTSLTIQCQVDSQVTMMFWYRQQPGQSLTLIATANQGSEATYESGFVIDKFPISRPNLTFSTLTVSNMSPEDSSIYLCSAEAGANVLTFGAGSRLTVL.

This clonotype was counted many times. The CDR3 spells CASSYRRQAYNSPLHF. CDR3 DNA: TGTGCCAGCAGTTACCGAAGACAGGCCTATAATTCACCCCTCCACTTT. This chain uses TRBV6-5 with TRBJ1-6; TRBD1 might be the D (6 bases). The CDR3 extends over 16 amino acids. Germline CDR1 and CDR2: MNHEY and SVGAGI. Trimming shortened V by 2 bases and J by 2 bases, and 10 bases separated the two germline ends.

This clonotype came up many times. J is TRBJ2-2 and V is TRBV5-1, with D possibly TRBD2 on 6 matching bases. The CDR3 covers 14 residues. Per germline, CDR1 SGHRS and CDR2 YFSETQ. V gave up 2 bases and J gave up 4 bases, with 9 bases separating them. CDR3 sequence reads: CASSLGGITGELFF. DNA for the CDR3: TGCGCCAGCAGCTTAGGAGGGATCACCGGGGAGCTGTTTTTT.

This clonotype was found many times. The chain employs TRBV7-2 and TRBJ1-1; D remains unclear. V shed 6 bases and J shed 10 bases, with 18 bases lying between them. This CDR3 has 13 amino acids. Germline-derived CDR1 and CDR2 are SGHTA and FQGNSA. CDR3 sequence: CASRPDQLSRAFF. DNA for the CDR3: TGTGCCAGCAGACCGGACCAACTATCCCGAGCTTTCTTT.

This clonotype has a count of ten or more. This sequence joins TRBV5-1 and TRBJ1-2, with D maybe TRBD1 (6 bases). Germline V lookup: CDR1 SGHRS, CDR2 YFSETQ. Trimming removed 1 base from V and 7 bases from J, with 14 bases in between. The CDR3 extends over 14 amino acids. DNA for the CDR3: TGCGCCAGCAGCTTGCGCCAGGGGAAGGGTGGCTACACCTTC. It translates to CASSLRQGKGGYTF. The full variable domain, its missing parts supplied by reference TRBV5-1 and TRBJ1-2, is KAGVTQTPRYLIKTRGQQVTLSCSPISGHRSVSWYQQTPGQGLQFLFEYFSETQRNKGNFPGRFSGRQFSNSRSEMNVSTLELGDSALYLCASSLRQGKGGYTFGSGTRLTVV.

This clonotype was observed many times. CDR3 residues: CASSLWTGGKNIQYF. CDR3 sequence (DNA): TGTGCCAGCAGTCTCTGGACAGGGGGGAAAAACATTCAGTACTTC. The chain joins TRBV12-3 or TRBV12-4 to TRBJ2-4; 10 nucleotides agree with TRBD1. V lost 5 bases and J lost 4; bases outside the gene matches: 5. The length of the CDR3 is 15 residues.

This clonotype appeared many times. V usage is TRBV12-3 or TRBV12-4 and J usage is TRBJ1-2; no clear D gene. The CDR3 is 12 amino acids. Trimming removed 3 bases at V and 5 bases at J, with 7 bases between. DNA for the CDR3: TGTGCCAGCAGTTTTCTCGGGTATGGCTACACCTTC. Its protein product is CASSFLGYGYTF.